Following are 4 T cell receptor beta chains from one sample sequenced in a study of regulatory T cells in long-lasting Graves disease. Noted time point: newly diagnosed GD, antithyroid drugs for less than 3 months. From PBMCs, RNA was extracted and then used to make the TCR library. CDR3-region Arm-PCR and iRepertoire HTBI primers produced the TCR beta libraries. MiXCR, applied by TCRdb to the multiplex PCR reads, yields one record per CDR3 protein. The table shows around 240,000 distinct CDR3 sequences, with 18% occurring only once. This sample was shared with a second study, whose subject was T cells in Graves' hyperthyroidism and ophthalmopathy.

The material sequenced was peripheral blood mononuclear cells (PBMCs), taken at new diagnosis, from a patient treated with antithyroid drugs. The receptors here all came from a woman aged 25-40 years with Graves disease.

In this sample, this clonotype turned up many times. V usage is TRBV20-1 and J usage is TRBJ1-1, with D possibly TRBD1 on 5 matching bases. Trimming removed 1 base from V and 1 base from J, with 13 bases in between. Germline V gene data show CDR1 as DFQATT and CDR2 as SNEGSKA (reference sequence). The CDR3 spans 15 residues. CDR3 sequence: CSARVGWGTNTEAFF. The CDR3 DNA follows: TGCAGTGCTAGAGTTGGATGGGGGACGAACACTGAAGCTTTCTTT.

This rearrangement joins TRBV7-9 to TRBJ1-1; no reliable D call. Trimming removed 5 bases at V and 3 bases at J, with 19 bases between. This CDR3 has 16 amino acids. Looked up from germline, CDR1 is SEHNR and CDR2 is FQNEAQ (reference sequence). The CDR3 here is CASSQTSAGSDTEAFF. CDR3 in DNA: TGTGCCAGCAGCCAGACCTCGGCCGGCAGCGACACTGAAGCTTTCTTT.

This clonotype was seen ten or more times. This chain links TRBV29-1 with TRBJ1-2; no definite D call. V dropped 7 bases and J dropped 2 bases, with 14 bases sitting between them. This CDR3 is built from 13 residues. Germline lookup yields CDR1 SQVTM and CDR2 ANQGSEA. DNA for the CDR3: TGCAGCGCTCGGAGGGCCAGCAACTATGGCTACACCTTC. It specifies CSARRASNYGYTF.

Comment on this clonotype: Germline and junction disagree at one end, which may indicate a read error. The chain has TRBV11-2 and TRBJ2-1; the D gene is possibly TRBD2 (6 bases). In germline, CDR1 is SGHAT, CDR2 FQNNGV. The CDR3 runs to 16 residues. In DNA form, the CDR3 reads TGTGCCAGCAGTTTAGGGACTCAAGCTTCCTACAATGAGCAGTTCTTC. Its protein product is CASSLGTQASYNEQFF.